A selection of T cell receptor beta chains follows, all from one sample in a study of blood T cell repertoires in COVID-19. TCRdb keeps only in-frame clones here, not all; method: immunoSEQ multiplex PCR. The sample holds about 180,000 clones, 79% seen once. The sequencing sample was made of peripheral blood. The receptors derive from a woman in her fifties or sixties with COVID-19, enrolled during active disease. Each CDR3 is given with its conserved first and last residue. D genes are given only for firm matches. A clone size is listed for some rows: how often the clone was seen (once, few, many), or a class if it is expanded.

. TRBJ2-6 . TRBV5-1 CASSLVRSGANVLTF TGCGCCAGCAGCTTGGTGCGATCTGGGGCCAACGTCCTGACTTTC
few TRBJ2-7 . TRBV7-2 CASSLALGVSYEQYF TGTGCCAGCAGCTTAGCGCTAGGCGTCTCCTACGAGCAGTACTTC
. TRBJ2-7 . TRBV6-5 CASRRRGDGYEQYF TGTGCCAGCAGGCGCCGCGGGGACGGGTACGAGCAGTACTTC
. TRBJ2-7 . TRBV28 CASKTRVSYEQYF TGTGCCAGCAAGACCAGGGTCTCCTACGAGCAGTACTTC
. TRBJ2-1 TRBD2 TRBV5-1 CASSVAGSSYNEQFF TGCGCCAGCAGCGTAGCGGGGAGCTCCTACAATGAGCAGTTCTTC
. TRBJ2-7 TRBD2 TRBV27 CASSLLAGALYEQYF TGTGCCAGCAGTTTACTAGCGGGAGCCCTCTACGAGCAGTACTTC
. TRBJ1-6 TRBD1 TRBV6-5 CAGRDRINSPLHF TGTGCCGGCCGGGACAGGATCAATTCACCCCTCCACTTT
. TRBJ2-2 TRBD2 TRBV6-6 CASSYHGRVIHGELFF TGTGCCAGCAGTTACCACGGGAGGGTAATACACGGGGAGCTGTTTTTT
. TRBJ1-2 TRBD1 TRBV19 CASIGTGGFYGYTF TGTGCCAGTATCGGGACAGGGGGCTTCTATGGCTACACCTTC
. TRBJ2-3 TRBD1 TRBV2 CASSVDRGIGDTQYF TGTGCCAGCAGTGTAGACAGGGGGATAGGAGATACGCAGTATTTT
. TRBJ2-5 TRBD2 TRBV6-5 CASSYSGGGQETQYF TGTGCCAGCAGTTACTCGGGCGGGGGACAAGAGACCCAGTACTTC
. TRBJ1-4 . TRBV27 CASSPHSVEKLFF TGTGCCAGCAGCCCTCATTCGGTAGAAAAACTGTTTTTT
. TRBJ2-1 TRBD2 TRBV11-3 CASSSGGLAGFEQFF TGTGCCAGCAGCTCCGGAGGACTAGCGGGATTTGAGCAGTTCTTC
. TRBJ2-3 . TRBV15 CATQRRGMLSGDTQYF TGTGCCACCCAAAGGAGGGGAATGCTGAGCGGAGATACGCAGTATTTT
. TRBJ2-5 . TRBV7-2 CASSLVASAFETQYF TGTGCCAGCAGCTTAGTAGCGTCAGCTTTTGAGACCCAGTACTTC
. TRBJ1-6 . TRBV7-2 CASSPQGRRSPLHF TGTGCCAGCAGCCCCCAGGGAAGGAGATCACCCCTCCACTTT
few TRBJ1-1 TRBD1 TRBV5-6 CASSTTGLNTEAFF TGTGCCAGCAGCACGACAGGGTTGAACACTGAAGCTTTCTTT
. TRBJ2-2 TRBD2 TRBV7-2 CASSPRTSYTGELFF TGTGCCAGCAGCCCCCGGACTAGCTACACCGGGGAGCTGTTTTTT
. TRBJ2-3 TRBD2 TRBV7-8 CASSLVGGLAGGYTDTQYF TGTGCCAGCAGCTTAGTAGGTGGTCTAGCGGGGGGTTATACAGATACGCAGTATTTT
many TRBJ2-2 TRBD1 TRBV5-4 CASSPTRGPTGELFF TGTGCCAGCAGCCCAACCAGGGGGCCCACCGGGGAGCTGTTTTTT
. TRBJ2-2 . TRBV9 CASSVADGHPEMNTGELFF TGTGCCAGCAGCGTAGCTGACGGACACCCGGAAATGAACACCGGGGAGCTGTTTTTT
many TRBJ2-7 TRBD1 TRBV28 CASSKQGAGEQYF TGTGCCAGCAGCAAACAGGGGGCGGGCGAGCAGTACTTC
. TRBJ2-1 TRBD2 TRBV7-9 CASSLLAGGLYNEQFF TGTGCCAGCAGCTTACTAGCGGGAGGACTCTACAATGAGCAGTTCTTC
once TRBJ2-3 . TRBV7-2 CASVQDSSTDTQYF TGTGCCAGCGTTCAGGATTCTAGCACAGATACGCAGTATTTT
. TRBJ2-5 TRBD2 TRBV5-1 CASSHRTSGGPTGRRETQYF TGCGCCAGCAGCCATAGGACTAGCGGGGGGCCTACTGGACGGCGAGAGACCCAGTACTTC
. TRBJ2-1 TRBD2 TRBV5-1 CASSSRAQSGGFNEQFF TGCGCCAGCAGCTCGAGGGCCCAGAGCGGGGGTTTCAATGAGCAGTTCTTC
. TRBJ2-5 TRBD2 TRBV5-4 CASSLPSLAGRETQYF TGTGCCAGCAGCTTACCCTCACTAGCGGGAAGAGAGACCCAGTACTTC
. TRBJ1-5 . TRBV19 CASTLKVGGLNQPQHF TGTGCCAGTACCCTAAAGGTGGGGGGGCTCAATCAGCCCCAGCATTTT
once TRBJ2-3 TRBD1 TRBV5-6 CASSAGGIDTQYF TGTGCCAGCAGCGCAGGGGGTATAGATACGCAGTATTTT
few TRBJ1-2 . TRBV28 CASSLAGAAYGYTF TGTGCCAGCAGTTTGGCAGGGGCCGCCTACGGCTACACCTTC
. TRBJ1-1 . TRBV9 CASSVGTANTEAFF TGTGCCAGCAGCGTAGGGACAGCGAACACTGAAGCTTTCTTT
. TRBJ2-1 TRBD2 TRBV20-1 CSASRASGRDGEQFF TGCAGTGCTAGTAGGGCTAGCGGGAGGGACGGTGAGCAGTTCTTC
. TRBJ2-2 TRBD1 TRBV6-5 CASRQQGAVTGELFF TGTGCCAGCAGACAACAGGGGGCTGTCACCGGGGAGCTGTTTTTT
. TRBJ1-1 . TRBV10-2 CASSGPAGMRNTEAFF TGCGCCAGCAGTGGGCCCGCAGGGATGAGGAACACTGAAGCTTTCTTT
. TRBJ2-5 . TRBV10-3 CATSRQEETQYF TGTGCCACCAGCCGACAGGAAGAGACCCAGTACTTC
few TRBJ2-3 TRBD1 TRBV7-9 CASSYRTGADTQYF TGTGCCAGCAGCTATAGGACAGGGGCAGATACGCAGTATTTT
many TRBJ2-2 . TRBV4-2 CASSQRRGPGELFF TGTGCCAGCAGCCAAAGGCGGGGCCCCGGGGAGCTGTTTTTT
. TRBJ2-1 . TRBV7-3 CASSSDGSSYNEQFF TGTGCCAGCAGCTCGGACGGGAGCTCCTACAATGAGCAGTTCTTC
. TRBJ1-1 . TRBV5-4 CASSLEAGMWTEAFF TGTGCCAGCAGCTTGGAGGCAGGGATGTGGACTGAAGCTTTCTTT
. TRBJ2-5 . TRBV6-6 CASSYSGVGETQYF TGTGCCAGCAGTTACTCAGGGGTAGGGGAGACCCAGTACTTC
. TRBJ2-5 TRBD2 TRBV2 CASSRGEHETQYF TGTGCCAGCAGCCGGGGGGAACACGAGACCCAGTACTTC
once TRBJ2-1 TRBD1 TRBV6-5 CASSYAGQAIGEQFF TGTGCCAGCAGTTACGCCGGACAGGCAATTGGTGAGCAGTTCTTC
. TRBJ2-7 TRBD2 TRBV7-2 CASSLEGTSGSHEQYF TGTGCCAGCAGCTTAGAGGGGACTAGCGGGAGCCACGAGCAGTACTTC
. TRBJ1-3 . TRBV7-9 CASSPRGGNTIYF TGTGCCAGCAGCCCGCGAGGGGGAAACACCATATATTTT
. TRBJ1-1 TRBD1 TRBV30 CAWSPNQGAEAFF TGTGCCTGGAGTCCCAACCAGGGGGCTGAAGCTTTCTTT
. TRBJ2-6 TRBD2 TRBV3-1/TRBV3-2 CASSPTSWGVSGANVLTF TGTGCCAGCAGCCCGACTAGCTGGGGAGTCTCTGGGGCCAACGTCCTGACTTTC
. TRBJ1-2 TRBD1 TRBV4-2 CASRPPGQGADYGYTF TGTGCCAGCAGGCCCCCGGGACAGGGGGCGGACTATGGCTACACCTTC
. TRBJ2-1 TRBD1 TRBV10-3 CAISPGQGRLEQGVSSYNEQFF TGTGCCATCAGTCCGGGACAGGGAAGACTAGAGCAGGGGGTAAGCTCCTACAATGAGCAGTTCTTC
. TRBJ1-1 . TRBV28 CASSLGGLPEAFF TGTGCCAGCAGTCTGGGGGGGCTACCTGAAGCTTTCTTT
. TRBJ2-1 TRBD2 TRBV7-9 CASRLASGSYEQFF TGTGCCAGCAGACTCGCTAGCGGGAGTTATGAGCAGTTCTTC
. TRBJ1-6 TRBD1 TRBV30 CAWSAGQGDSPLHF TGTGCCTGGAGTGCCGGACAGGGAGATTCACCCCTCCACTTT
. TRBJ1-4 . TRBV25-1 CASSDRGWGKLFF TGTGCCAGCAGTGATAGGGGCTGGGGAAAACTGTTTTTT
. TRBJ2-7 TRBD1 TRBV11-3 CASSLDLVSRDRGHEQYF TGTGCCAGCAGCTTAGATCTAGTCTCCCGGGACAGGGGTCACGAGCAGTACTTC
. TRBJ2-2 . TRBV7-9 CASSLNPGSNTGELFF TGTGCCAGCAGCTTAAATCCGGGGTCCAACACCGGGGAGCTGTTTTTT
. TRBJ2-7 TRBD2 TRBV7-3 CASSILAGGHYEQYF TGTGCCAGCAGCATTTTAGCGGGAGGACACTACGAGCAGTACTTC
. TRBJ2-4 . TRBV7-2 CASSLAGGWVQYF TGTGCCAGCAGCTTAGCTGGGGGCTGGGTTCAGTACTTC
. TRBJ1-5 . TRBV4-1 CASSRSQGLSQPQHF TGCGCCAGCAGCCGAAGTCAGGGTCTGAGTCAGCCCCAGCATTTT
. TRBJ2-1 . TRBV19 CASSPRANEQFF TGTGCCAGTAGTCCGAGGGCGAATGAGCAGTTCTTC